The T cell receptor (beta chain) described here comes from a study of T cells in Graves' hyperthyroidism and ophthalmopathy. RNA transcripts yielded amplified TCR beta CDR3 regions. The primer set for the first-round RT-PCR of the TCR CDR3 was HTBI. TCRdb reprocessed the multiplex PCR reads with MiXCR, giving one entry per CDR3 protein. The sample records 350,000 or so distinct CDR3 sequences, 18% being singletons. The receptor comes from a woman between 45 and 60 years old with Graves' hyperthyroidism. What was sequenced was blood.

CDR3: CSAGDPNQPQHF. For the CDR3, the DNA is TGCAGCGCCGGGGACCCCAATCAGCCCCAGCATTTT. J is TRBJ1-5 and V is TRBV29-1; weak D call: TRBD1 (5 bases). Germline V CDR1 and CDR2: SQVTM, ANQGSEA. V was cut by 7 bases and J by 3 bases, with 10 bases left in between. There are 12 residues in the CDR3.